This TCR beta chain was sequenced for a study of tumor and adjacent non-tumor tissue in lung cancer. CDR1 and CDR2 from the germline V gene are SGHAT and FQNNGV. The CDR3 length is 14 residues. A modified ARM-PCR protocol with three rounds of nested PCR amplified TCRbeta. TCRdb itself ran the multiplex PCR reads through MiXCR, one entry per CDR3 protein. The sample holds some 84,000 distinct CDR3 sequences, around two thirds seen once. To note about this clonotype: Sequence at one end of the junction differs from germline and may be a read error.

No cell sorting was done before RNA was extracted from the tissue. This TCR was sampled from a man in his 70s with non-small cell lung cancer. The specimen was lung tumor tissue. J is TRBJ2-7 and V is TRBV11-2; D might be TRBD1 (5 bases). Here the CDR3 reads CASSLGHRNYERYF. CDR3 sequence (DNA): TGTGCCAGCAGCCTAGGACACAGAAACTACGAGCGGTACTTC.